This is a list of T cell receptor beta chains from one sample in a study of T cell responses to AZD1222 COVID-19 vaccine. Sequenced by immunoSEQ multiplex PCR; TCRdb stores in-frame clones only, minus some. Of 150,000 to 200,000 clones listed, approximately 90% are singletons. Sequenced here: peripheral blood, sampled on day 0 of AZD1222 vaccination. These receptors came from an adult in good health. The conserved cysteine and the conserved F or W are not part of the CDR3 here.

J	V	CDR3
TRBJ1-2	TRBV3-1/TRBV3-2	ASSRGLGYGYT
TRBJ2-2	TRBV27	ASSPQNTGELF
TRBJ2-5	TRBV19	ASSIRGRQETQY
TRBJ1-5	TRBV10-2	ASGGGSQPQH
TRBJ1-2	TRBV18	ASSPSSLEGYT
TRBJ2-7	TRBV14	ASSAYYEQY
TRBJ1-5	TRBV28	ASSPVYRDKH
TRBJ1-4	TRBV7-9	ASSLGYQEKLF
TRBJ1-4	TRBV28	ASSSGGRGKEKLF
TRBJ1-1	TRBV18	ASSPPHRRTEAF
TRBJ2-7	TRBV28	ASSLSVTGGVYEQY
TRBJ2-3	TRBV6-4	ASSDSRGGTDTQY
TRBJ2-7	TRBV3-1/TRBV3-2	ASSPSRDGERQQY
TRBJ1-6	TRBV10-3	AISERVSAGFESPLH
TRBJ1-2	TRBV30	AWIRGIRDYGYT
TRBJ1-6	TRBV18	ASSPRQGRNSPLH
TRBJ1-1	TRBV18	ASSPPSRGNTEAF
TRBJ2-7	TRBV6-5	ASSNRDNSYEQY
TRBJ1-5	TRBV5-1	ASSWTGLDQPQH
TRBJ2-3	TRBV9	ASSVVGGASTDTQY
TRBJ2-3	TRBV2	ASSLQIRDTQY
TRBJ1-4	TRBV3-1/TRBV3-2	ASSLHGTNEKLF
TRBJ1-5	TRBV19	ASRPRSRQLNQPQH
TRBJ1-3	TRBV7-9	ASSLGQGNTIY
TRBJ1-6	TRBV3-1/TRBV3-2	ASSQGIRTEGSPLH
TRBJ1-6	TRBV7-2	ASSSNGWVTDSPLH
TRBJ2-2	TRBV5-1	ASSQQTGATGELF